This record looks at one T cell receptor (beta chain) sequence and its context. The V and J ends lost 5 bases and 5 bases respectively, with 6 bases between them. The V gene's germline CDR1 is SNHLY and CDR2 FYNNEI. There are 11 residues in the CDR3. TCRdb reprocessed the 5' RACE reads with MiXCR, giving one entry per CDR3 protein. The repertoire consists of tens of thousands of distinct CDR3 sequences, with under 25% occurring once and the leading ten covering 1.5% to 1.7%. This sample is part of a study of T-cell memory formation after mild COVID-19. Study summary: For the most part, TCR clusters were specific to one donor.

The specimen was PBMCs or a T cell subset sorted from them (not recorded which). The sequence was collected from an adult who had mild COVID-19 (a few samples of this study predate the infection). Cell type and time point are not known. V is TRBV2 and J is TRBJ1-2; no firm D call. This chain's CDR3 is CASSTRYGYTF. The CDR3 DNA follows: TGTGCCAGCAGTACCCGTTATGGCTACACCTTC. The full variable domain, in which reference TRBV2 and TRBJ1-2 provide the parts outside the CDR3, is EPEVTQTPSHQVTQMGQEVILRCVPISNHLYFYWYRQILGQKVEFLVSFYNNEISEKSEIFDDQFSVERPDGSNFTLKIRSTKLEDSAMYFCASSTRYGYTFGSGTRLTVV.